This passage covers 27 T cell receptor beta chains from one sample sequenced in a study of T cell repertoires in cytomegalovirus infection. Their antigens remain unidentified. TCRdb itself ran the reads through MiXCR, one entry per CDR3 protein. The sample holds hundreds of thousands of distinct CDR3 sequences, around 31% seen once. The specimen comprised cultured CD8+ T cells from PBMCs, sampled from culture after CMV antigen stimulation. These receptors were collected from a human donor in good health (CMV status not recorded). Some clones in this sample may be carry-over from other donors' samples.

The chain is built from TRBV6-5 and TRBJ1-2; D might be TRBD1 (5 bases). Trimming removed 2 bases at V and 4 bases at J, with 20 bases between. Germline CDR1 MNHEY, CDR2 SVGAGI. The CDR3 has 17 residues. The CDR3 DNA follows: TGTGCCAGCAGTTACAGCGGCGACAGATCAGGTGCCTATGGCTACACCTTC. The encoded protein is CASSYSGDRSGAYGYTF.

This chain connects TRBV7-8 to TRBJ1-1; 9 bases agree with TRBD1. After removal of 5 bases from V and 8 bases from J, the junction contained 9 bases not matched to a gene. CDR1 is SGHVS and CDR2 is FQNEAQ in the germline V gene. The CDR3 consists of 14 residues. DNA of the CDR3: TGTGCCAGCAGCGACGTCCCGGGACAGGGCGAAGCTTTCTTT. Translating it yields CASSDVPGQGEAFF.

CDR3 loop: CASSVVAGGSDTQYF. Written as DNA, the CDR3 is TGTGCCAGCAGCGTAGTAGCGGGGGGAAGTGATACGCAGTATTTT. The V call is TRBV9, the J call TRBJ2-3; 10 nucleotides match TRBD2. V lost 0 bases, J lost 6 bases, and 4 bases stayed unmatched. CDR1 and CDR2 (germline): SGDLS, YYNGEE. The length of the CDR3 is 15 residues.

The V call is TRBV2, the J call TRBJ1-1; 10 positions match TRBD1. The length of the CDR3 is 12 residues. The V and J ends lost 10 bases and 11 bases, in that order; junction bases with no gene match: 10. Germline assignment: CDR1 SNHLY and CDR2 FYNNEI. The CDR3 DNA reads as TGTGCCACCGGACAGGGGGACAGGGTGGCTTTCTTT. Its protein is CATGQGDRVAFF.

This clonotype was observed many times. J is TRBJ2-7 and V is TRBV7-8, with D possibly being TRBD1 (6 bases). The CDR3 has 12 amino acids. V gave up 5 bases and J gave up 12 bases, with 17 bases separating them. CDR1 and CDR2 from the germline V gene are SGHVS and FQNEAQ. The CDR3 reads CASSPRAGAPYV. Here the CDR3 DNA reads TGTGCCAGCAGCCCCAGGGCAGGGGCGCCGTACGTC.

In its sample, this clonotype was seen a few times. The chain carries TRBV14 and TRBJ2-7, with D possibly matching TRBD2 (5 bases). Trimming stripped 0 bases from V and 5 bases from J, with 17 bases between. The CDR3 has 16 amino acids. Germline CDR1 reads SGHDN; CDR2 reads FVKESK. The CDR3 bases are TGTGCCAGCAGCCAAGATGTCGGGGTTATCAATCACGAGCAGTACTTC. It translates to CASSQDVGVINHEQYF.

CDR3 region: CASSHPGAREETQYF. The CDR3 nucleotides are TGTGCCAGCAGCCACCCTGGGGCTCGTGAGGAGACCCAGTACTTC. This chain joins TRBV7-9 and TRBJ2-5; D might be TRBD1 (5 bases). Germline CDR1 and CDR2: SEHNR and FQNEAQ (reference sequence). V was trimmed by 5 bases and J by 5 bases, leaving 18 bases between them. This CDR3 contains 15 residues.

This clonotype was counted ten times or more. In DNA, the CDR3 is TGTGCCAGCAGCTATGAAGTGGGGAACACTGAAGCTTTCTTT. Residues: CASSYEVGNTEAFF. The J gene is TRBJ1-1, the V gene TRBV5-4; no reliable D call. The CDR3 is made up of 14 amino acids. V was cut by 3 bases and J by 1 base, with 10 bases left in between. In germline, CDR1 is SGHNT, CDR2 YYREEE (reference sequence).

The chain combines TRBV6-6 with TRBJ2-1; D possibly corresponds to TRBD1 (6 bases). V dropped 2 bases and J dropped 5 bases, with 13 bases sitting between them. Germline V CDR1 and CDR2: MNHNY, SVGAGI (reference sequence). The CDR3 consists of 15 residues. CDR3 sequence: CASSYEDRSDNEQFF. The DNA for the CDR3 is TGTGCCAGCAGTTACGAGGACAGATCGGACAATGAGCAGTTCTTC.

The V call is TRBV11-2, the J call TRBJ2-7; D is possibly TRBD1 or TRBD2 (5 bases each). Germline V gene lookup returns CDR1 SGHAT and CDR2 FQNNGV. This CDR3 has 16 residues. V was pared by 1 base and J by 0 bases, with 13 bases between. The CDR3 coding sequence is TGTGCCAGCAGCTTAGTTAAGAGGGGAAGCTCCTACGAGCAGTACTTC. This codes for CASSLVKRGSSYEQYF.

The V gene is TRBV7-2, the J gene TRBJ1-4; 9 nucleotides agree with TRBD1. Trimming took 0 bases from V and 8 from J; bases not matched to a gene: 1. The CDR3 consists of 14 residues. Germline V lookup: CDR1 SGHTA, CDR2 FQGNSA. CDR3 amino acids: CASSLAGTGEKLFF. For the CDR3, the DNA is TGTGCCAGCAGCTTAGCCGGGACAGGGGAAAAACTGTTTTTT.

The rearrangement joins TRBV7-9 to TRBJ1-3, with 8 bases lining up with TRBD1. The CDR3 spans 13 residues. Germline V lookup: CDR1 SEHNR, CDR2 FQNEAQ (reference sequence). V trimming: 11 bases; J trimming: 8 bases; junction bases outside the gene matches: 11. The CDR3 bases are TGTGCCGGTTCCCGGACAGGGAAGGACACCATATATTTT. It specifies CAGSRTGKDTIYF.

In its sample, this clonotype was seen a few times. The rearrangement joins TRBV6-1 to TRBJ1-6; D gene unclear. Trimming removed 6 bases at V and 14 bases at J, with 14 bases between. The CDR3 consists of 12 residues. CDR1 MNHNS and CDR2 SASEGT come from the germline V gene. The CDR3: CASSAYDLALHF. The CDR3 DNA follows: TGTGCCAGCAGCGCGTACGATTTGGCCCTCCACTTT.

The V and J genes are TRBV6-5 and TRBJ2-2, with a tentative D call TRBD2 (5 bases). Germline CDR1 and CDR2: MNHEY and SVGAGI. The germline V and J ends were trimmed by 0 bases and 4 bases, with 12 bases remaining between them. CDR3 size: 16 residues. CDR3 sequence reads: CASSYSTYGSTGELFF. The CDR3 DNA reads as TGTGCCAGCAGTTACTCGACTTATGGGAGCACCGGGGAGCTGTTTTTT.

The J gene is TRBJ2-1, the V gene TRBV7-3; D not certain. Trimming cost V 4 bases and J 6 bases, with 16 bases left between them. From germline, CDR1 is SGHTA and CDR2 FQGTGA. There are 15 residues in the CDR3. The CDR3, as DNA: TGTGCCAGCAGCTCCCCCCATGGGCTGGGCAATGAGCAGTTCTTC. This codes for CASSSPHGLGNEQFF.

V gene TRBV7-3 combines with J gene TRBJ2-2; a weak D match, TRBD2 (6 bases). Between the trimmed V and J ends, which lost 7 bases and 7 bases, there was a span of 19 bases. This CDR3 has 15 residues. The germline gives CDR1 SGHTA, CDR2 FQGTGA. CDR3 protein: CASNRGTPRVGELFF. The CDR3 nucleotides read TGTGCCAGCAACCGTGGGACTCCCCGGGTCGGGGAGCTGTTTTTT.

This clonotype showed up just a few times. The chain is built from TRBV27 and TRBJ2-7; 10 bases are shared with TRBD1. CDR3 size: 14 residues. Unmatched junction bases numbered 7, after V lost 6 bases and J lost 5 bases. Looked up from germline, CDR1 is MNHEY and CDR2 is SMNVEV (reference sequence). CDR3 DNA: TGTGCCAGCAGCCCCGCGGACAGGGGGGACGAGCAGTACGTC. Encoded protein: CASSPADRGDEQYV.

This clonotype was seen only a few times. The gene calls are TRBV7-3 and TRBJ1-3; no firm D call. With 6 bases removed from V and 0 bases from J, the gap between germline ends came to 27 bases. In germline, CDR1 is SGHTA, CDR2 FQGTGA. The CDR3 is 20 amino acids. The CDR3 loop is CASSHLIPLLSQSSGNTIYF. In DNA form, the CDR3 reads TGTGCCAGCAGTCACTTAATCCCCCTTCTTTCTCAGAGCTCTGGAAACACCATATATTTT. Looking up the rest from reference TRBV7-3 and TRBJ1-3 gives the full variable domain: GAGVSQTPSNKVTEKGKYVELRCDPISGHTALYWYRQSLGQGPEFLIYFQGTGAADDSGLPNDRFFAVRPEGSVSTLKIQRTERGDSAVYLCASSHLIPLLSQSSGNTIYFGEGSWLTVV.

This clonotype was observed a handful of times. The CDR3 spells CASSQDLTGTYEQYF. The DNA for the CDR3 is TGTGCCAGCAGCCAAGATCTGACAGGCACCTACGAGCAGTACTTC. This chain uses TRBV4-2 with TRBJ2-7; perhaps TRBD1 as D (6 bases). CDR3 length: 15 amino acids. The V gene's germline CDR1 is LGHNA and CDR2 YNFKEQ. The germline V and J ends were trimmed by 0 bases and 2 bases, with 11 bases remaining between them.

The chain links TRBV19 to TRBJ2-1, with D possibly matching TRBD2 (6 bases). V gave up 5 bases and J gave up 0 bases, with 8 bases separating them. The CDR3 totals 14 residues. The germline gives CDR1 LNHDA, CDR2 SQIVND (reference sequence). CDR3 residues: CASSGLTSYNEQFF. The CDR3 nucleotides read TGTGCCAGTAGTGGACTAACCTCCTACAATGAGCAGTTCTTC.

This chain uses TRBV10-3 with TRBJ1-1; TRBD1 matches 7 bases. V lost 6 bases and J lost 0; bases outside the gene matches: 4. The CDR3 contains 14 residues. CDR1 is ENHRY and CDR2 is SYGVKD in the germline V gene. The CDR3 loop is CAISQTGMNTEAFF. DNA for the CDR3: TGTGCCATCAGCCAGACAGGGATGAACACTGAAGCTTTCTTT.

The V gene is TRBV3-1, the J gene TRBJ2-7; 7 nucleotides line up with TRBD1. Germline V CDR1 and CDR2: LGHDT, YNNKEL (reference sequence). CDR3 length equals 13 residues. The trim removed 1 base at V and 5 bases at J, leaving 2 bases unmatched. CDR3 DNA: TGTGCCAGCAGCCAAGGACAGGGCCACGAGCAGTACGTC. Its translation is CASSQGQGHEQYV.

The chain joins TRBV10-3 to TRBJ1-5; 7 bases are a match to TRBD1. From germline, CDR1 is ENHRY and CDR2 SYGVKD. V shed 0 bases, J shed 9 bases, and the junction held 11 bases outside the gene matches. This CDR3 has 16 residues. The CDR3 DNA follows: TGTGCCATCAGTGAGTCATCGAGGGGGCTCCCGTCGCCCCAGCATTTT. Protein: CAISESSRGLPSPQHF.

J is TRBJ1-4 and V is TRBV6-6, with D uncertain. The CDR3 loop spans 12 amino acids. V lost 7 bases and J 8 bases, leaving 11 bases between the germline ends. Per the germline V gene, CDR1 is MNHNY and CDR2 is SVGAGI (reference sequence). The CDR3 nucleotides read TGTGCCAGCACCGGCACCCGCGAAAAACTGTTTTTT. It codes for CASTGTREKLFF.

The rearrangement joins TRBV20-1 to TRBJ2-7; 7 nucleotides line up with TRBD1. The junction had 6 bases not matched to a gene; V was cut back by 1 base and J by 3 bases. The germline gives CDR1 DFQATT, CDR2 SNEGSKA (reference sequence). CDR3 size: 14 residues. The CDR3 sequence is CSARAGTVHYEQYF. DNA of the CDR3: TGCAGTGCTAGAGCCGGGACAGTCCACTACGAGCAGTACTTC.

This chain joins TRBV7-9 and TRBJ1-2; perhaps TRBD1 as D (6 bases). Germline values: CDR1 SEHNR, CDR2 FQNEAQ (reference sequence). The CDR3 sequence is 16 residues long. Between the trimmed V and J ends, which lost 5 bases and 8 bases, there was a span of 24 bases. CDR3 amino acids: CASSPQRTETPWGYTF. The DNA of the CDR3 is TGTGCCAGCAGCCCCCAACGGACAGAAACGCCATGGGGCTACACCTTC.

The chain is built from TRBV6-2 or TRBV6-3 and TRBJ1-6; TRBD1 matches 8 bases. Germline CDR1 MNHEY, CDR2 SVGEGT. The V and J ends lost 7 bases and 10 bases, in that order; junction bases with no gene match: 9. This CDR3 is 14 amino acids long. CDR3 sequence (DNA): TGTGCCAGCACCCACCCCGGGACAGGCTCACCCCTCCACTTT. Encoded protein: CASTHPGTGSPLHF.